These 5 T cell receptor beta chains originate from one sample sequenced in a study of regulatory T cells in long-lasting Graves disease (dated by TCRdb to about 2021). The time point tag for this specimen amounts to: persistent/refractory GD, antithyroid drugs over 5 years with positive TRAb. RNA was extracted from PBMCs in TRIzol for both TCR sequencing and RNA sequencing. The library was built by means of multiplex PCR. Sequenced on an Illumina HiSeq 4000. TCR beta libraries were built with iRepertoire HTBI primers and Arm-PCR amplification of CDR3 regions. TCRdb ran its own pipeline on the public reads, namely fastp trimming at Q25 and MiXCR clone calling, and kept in-frame beta chains. Each record represents a unique CDR3 protein, reported with the most common genes and DNA among its rows. The sample table records roughly 500,000 distinct CDR3 sequences; more than 20% of these occur just once. Of the sample, 7% to 10% falls within the top ten clones.

This material consisted of peripheral blood mononuclear cells (PBMCs), taken when the disease was refractory, from a patient treated with antithyroid drugs. These TCRs come from a female donor with Graves disease.

This clonotype was counted between two and nine times. This sequence joins TRBV20-1 and TRBJ2-3; 9 bases align to TRBD2. Germline V lookup: CDR1 DFQATT, CDR2 SNEGSKA (reference sequence). J was trimmed by 2 bases and V by 1 base; bases with no gene match: 7. This CDR3 region has 16 residues. In nucleotides, the CDR3 is TGCAGTGCTAGAGTTAGCGGGGGAAATCCCACAGATACGCAGTATTTT. This gives the protein CSARVSGGNPTDTQYF.

This clonotype has just a few counts. CDR3: CASSDRASPYEQYF. CDR3 DNA: TGTGCCAGCAGTGACCGCGCCTCCCCCTACGAGCAGTACTTC. This rearrangement joins TRBV25-1 to TRBJ2-7, with D hard to call. Germline V gene lookup returns CDR1 MGHDK and CDR2 SYGVNS. The CDR3 consists of 14 residues. Trimming shortened V by 3 bases and J by 2 bases, and 11 bases separated the two germline ends.

This clonotype was counted ten times or more. The chain couples TRBV2 to TRBJ1-1; D uncertain. Between the trimmed V and J ends, which lost 6 bases and 6 bases, there was a span of 11 bases. Per the germline V gene, CDR1 is SNHLY and CDR2 is FYNNEI. The CDR3 length is 12 residues. This chain's CDR3 is CASRGMISEAFF. DNA for the CDR3: TGTGCCAGCAGGGGGATGATCTCTGAAGCTTTCTTT.

This clonotype showed up many times. This chain links TRBV6-5 with TRBJ2-7, with 7 bases fitting TRBD1. The CDR3 spans 17 residues. Unmatched junction bases numbered 10, after V lost 0 bases and J lost 2 bases. From germline, CDR1 is MNHEY and CDR2 SVGAGI. CDR3 protein: CASSYSLPRDSPYEQYF. The CDR3 DNA reads TGTGCCAGCAGTTACTCGCTACCCCGGGACAGTCCCTACGAGCAGTACTTC.

This clonotype showed up many times. The chain combines TRBV20-1 with TRBJ2-7; 10 bases match TRBD2. This CDR3 is 14 amino acids long. The germline V gene has CDR1 DFQATT and CDR2 SNEGSKA (reference sequence). Trimming took 7 bases from V and 0 from J; bases not matched to a gene: 6. The CDR3 is CSGLASGSSYEQYF. The CDR3, as DNA: TGCAGTGGTCTCGCTAGCGGGAGCTCCTACGAGCAGTACTTC.